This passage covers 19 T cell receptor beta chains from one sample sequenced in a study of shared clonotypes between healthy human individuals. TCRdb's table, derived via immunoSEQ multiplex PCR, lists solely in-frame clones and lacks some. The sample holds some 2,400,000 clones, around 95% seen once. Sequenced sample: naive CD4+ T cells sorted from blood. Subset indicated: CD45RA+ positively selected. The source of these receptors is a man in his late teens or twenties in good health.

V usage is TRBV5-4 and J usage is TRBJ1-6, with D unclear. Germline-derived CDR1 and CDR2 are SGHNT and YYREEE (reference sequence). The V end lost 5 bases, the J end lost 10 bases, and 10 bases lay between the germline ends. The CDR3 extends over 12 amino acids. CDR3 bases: TGTGCCAGCAGTTCCCAGGAATCACCCCTCCACTTT. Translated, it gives CASSSQESPLHF.

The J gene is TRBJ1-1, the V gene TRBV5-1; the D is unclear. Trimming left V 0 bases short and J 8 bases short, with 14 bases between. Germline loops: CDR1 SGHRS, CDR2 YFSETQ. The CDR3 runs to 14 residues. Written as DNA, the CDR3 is TGCGCCAGCAGCTTGGAGGCAGGAGGAAAAGAAGCTTTCTTT. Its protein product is CASSLEAGGKEAFF.

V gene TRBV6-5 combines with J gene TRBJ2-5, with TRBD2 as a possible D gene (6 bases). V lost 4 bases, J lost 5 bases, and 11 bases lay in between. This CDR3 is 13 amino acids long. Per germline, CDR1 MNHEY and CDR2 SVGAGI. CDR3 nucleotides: TGTGCCAGCAGTTTCCAGGACTACGAGACCCAGTACTTC. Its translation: CASSFQDYETQYF.

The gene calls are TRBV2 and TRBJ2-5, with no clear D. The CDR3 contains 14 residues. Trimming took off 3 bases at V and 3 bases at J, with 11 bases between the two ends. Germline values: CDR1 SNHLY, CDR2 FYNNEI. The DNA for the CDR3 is TGTGCCAGCAGTGATTGGGCAGCCAAAGAGACCCAGTACTTC. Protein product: CASSDWAAKETQYF.

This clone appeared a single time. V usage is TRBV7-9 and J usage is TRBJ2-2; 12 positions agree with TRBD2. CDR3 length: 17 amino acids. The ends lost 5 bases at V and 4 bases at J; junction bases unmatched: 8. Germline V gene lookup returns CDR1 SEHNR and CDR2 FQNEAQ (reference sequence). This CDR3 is CASSPMTSGSRTGELFF. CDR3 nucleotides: TGTGCCAGCAGCCCGATGACTAGCGGGAGTCGCACCGGGGAGCTGTTTTTT.

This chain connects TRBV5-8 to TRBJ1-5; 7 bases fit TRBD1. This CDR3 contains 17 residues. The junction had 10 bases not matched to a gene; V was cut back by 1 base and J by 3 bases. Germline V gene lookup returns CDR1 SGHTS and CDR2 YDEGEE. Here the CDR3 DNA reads TGTGCCAGCAGCTTGCCCCTGGGGACAGAGATCAATCAGCCCCAGCATTTT. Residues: CASSLPLGTEINQPQHF.

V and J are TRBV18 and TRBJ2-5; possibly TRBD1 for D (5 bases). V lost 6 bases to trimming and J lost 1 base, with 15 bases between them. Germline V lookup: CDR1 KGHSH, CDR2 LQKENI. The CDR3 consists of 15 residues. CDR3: CASSLGMTAQETQYF. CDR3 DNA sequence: TGTGCCAGCTCTCTCGGTATGACAGCCCAAGAGACCCAGTACTTC.

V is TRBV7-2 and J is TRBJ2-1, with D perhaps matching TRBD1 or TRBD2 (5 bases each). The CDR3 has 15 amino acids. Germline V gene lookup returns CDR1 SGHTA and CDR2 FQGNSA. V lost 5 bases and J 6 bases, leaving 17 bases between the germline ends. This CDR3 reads CASSPPGPRRNEQFF. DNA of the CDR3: TGTGCCAGCAGCCCCCCGGGACCCCGTCGCAATGAGCAGTTCTTC.

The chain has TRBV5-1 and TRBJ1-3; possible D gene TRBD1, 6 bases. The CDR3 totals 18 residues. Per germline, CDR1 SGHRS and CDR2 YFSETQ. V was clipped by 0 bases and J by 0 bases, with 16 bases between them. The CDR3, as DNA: TGCGCCAGCAGCTTGGATTCGGGGGCGAGGTCCTCTGGAAACACCATATATTTT. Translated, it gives CASSLDSGARSSGNTIYF.

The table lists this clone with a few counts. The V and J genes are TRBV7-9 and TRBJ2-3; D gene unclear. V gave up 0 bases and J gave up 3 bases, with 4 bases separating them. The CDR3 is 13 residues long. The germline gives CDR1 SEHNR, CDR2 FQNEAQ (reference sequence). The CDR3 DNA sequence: TGTGCCAGCAGCTTAGCGCAGACAGATACGCAGTATTTT. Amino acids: CASSLAQTDTQYF.

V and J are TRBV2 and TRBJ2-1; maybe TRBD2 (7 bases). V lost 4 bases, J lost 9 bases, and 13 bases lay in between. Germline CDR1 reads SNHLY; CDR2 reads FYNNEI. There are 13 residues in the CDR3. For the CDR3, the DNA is TGTGCCAGCAGTGTTGGGGGGGCTGCTGAGCAGTTCTTC. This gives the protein CASSVGGAAEQFF.

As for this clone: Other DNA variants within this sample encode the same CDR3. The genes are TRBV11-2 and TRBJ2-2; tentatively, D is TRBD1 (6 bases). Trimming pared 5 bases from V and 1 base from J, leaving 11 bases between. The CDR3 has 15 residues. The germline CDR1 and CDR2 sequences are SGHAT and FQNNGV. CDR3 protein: CASSPTGKNTGELFF. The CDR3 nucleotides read TGTGCCAGCAGCCCCACAGGGAAGAACACCGGGGAGCTGTTTTTT. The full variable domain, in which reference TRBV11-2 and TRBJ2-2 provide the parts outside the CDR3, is EAGVAQSPRYKIIEKRQSVAFWCNPISGHATLYWYQQILGQGPKLLIQFQNNGVVDDSQLPKDRFSAERLKGVDSTLKIQPAKLEDSAVYLCASSPTGKNTGELFFGEGSRLTVL.

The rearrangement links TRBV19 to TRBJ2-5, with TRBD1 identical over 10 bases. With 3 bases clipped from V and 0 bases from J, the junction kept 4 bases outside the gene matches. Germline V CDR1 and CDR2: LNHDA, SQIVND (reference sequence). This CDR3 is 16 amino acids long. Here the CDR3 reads CASSIFGQGDQETQYF. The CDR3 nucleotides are TGTGCCAGTAGTATTTTCGGACAGGGGGACCAAGAGACCCAGTACTTC.

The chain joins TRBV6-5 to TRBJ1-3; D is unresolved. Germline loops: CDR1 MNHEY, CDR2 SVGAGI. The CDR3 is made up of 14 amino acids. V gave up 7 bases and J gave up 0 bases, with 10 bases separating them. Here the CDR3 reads CASKKQVSGNTIYF. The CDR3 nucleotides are TGTGCCAGCAAGAAGCAGGTCTCTGGAAACACCATATATTTT.

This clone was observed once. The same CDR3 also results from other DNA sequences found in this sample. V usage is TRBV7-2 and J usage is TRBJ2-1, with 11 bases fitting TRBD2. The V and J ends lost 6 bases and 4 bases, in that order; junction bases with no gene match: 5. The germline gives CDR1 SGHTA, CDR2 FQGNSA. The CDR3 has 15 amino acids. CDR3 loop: CASRPTSGAYNEQFF. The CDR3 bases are TGTGCCAGCAGACCGACTAGCGGGGCGTACAATGAGCAGTTCTTC. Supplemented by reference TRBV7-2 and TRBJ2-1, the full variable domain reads GAGVSQSPSNKVTEKGKDVELRCDPISGHTALYWYRQSLGQGLEFLIYFQGNSAPDKSGLPSDRFSAERTGGSVSTLTIQRTQQEDSAVYLCASRPTSGAYNEQFFGPGTRLTVL.

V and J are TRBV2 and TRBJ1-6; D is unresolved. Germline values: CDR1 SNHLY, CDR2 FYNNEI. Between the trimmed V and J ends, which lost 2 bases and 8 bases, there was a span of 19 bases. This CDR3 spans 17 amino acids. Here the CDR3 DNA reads TGTGCCAGCAGTGAATCGGCCAGCTCCGAGGGATATTCACCCCTCCACTTT. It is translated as CASSESASSEGYSPLHF.

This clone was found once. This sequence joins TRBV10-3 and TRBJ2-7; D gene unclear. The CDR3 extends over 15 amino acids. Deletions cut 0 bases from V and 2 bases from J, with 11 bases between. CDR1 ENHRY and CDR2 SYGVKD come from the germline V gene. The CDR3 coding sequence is TGTGCCATCAGTGAGTCGAACGGTTCCCCCTACGAGCAGTACTTC. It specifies CAISESNGSPYEQYF.

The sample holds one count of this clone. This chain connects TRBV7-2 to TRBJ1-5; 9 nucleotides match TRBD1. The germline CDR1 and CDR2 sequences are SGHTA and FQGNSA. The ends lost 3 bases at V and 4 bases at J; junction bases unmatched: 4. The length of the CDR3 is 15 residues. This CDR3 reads CASSLIGTGNQPQHF. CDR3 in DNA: TGTGCCAGCAGCTTGATCGGGACAGGGAATCAGCCCCAGCATTTT.

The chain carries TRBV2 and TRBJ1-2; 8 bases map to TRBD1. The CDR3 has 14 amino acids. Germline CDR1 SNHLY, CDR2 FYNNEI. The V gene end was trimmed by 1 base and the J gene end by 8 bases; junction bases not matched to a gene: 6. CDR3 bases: TGTGCCAGCAGTGAAGTTGACAGGGGAGGGGGCTACACCTTC. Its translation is CASSEVDRGGGYTF.